This entry describes one T cell receptor beta chain. These data originate in a study of human T cells and chemical hapten exposure. TCRdb re-called the RACE reads through MiXCR, storing one row per CDR3 protein. The sample includes more than 95,000 distinct CDR3 sequences, less than 40% of them seen just once. CDR1 is SGHTA and CDR2 is FQGNSA in the germline V gene. The CDR3 runs 15 residues. Trimming stripped 1 base from V and 1 base from J, with 8 bases between. As for time point: patch test 3, about 24 weeks after DPC sensitization. Treatment meaning: therapeutic diphenylcyclopropenone sensitization with weekly scalp DPC. Alopecia patients between 18 and 70 years old and suitable for DPC were used as donors.

The J gene is TRBJ1-5, the V gene TRBV7-2; D gene ambiguous. This sequence was found in a man aged 35-49 years with alopecia areata. Some clones in this sample may be carry-over from other donors' samples. The material sequenced was whole blood, taken in connection with sensitization to the hapten diphenylcyclopropenone (DPC). CDR3 bases: TGTGCCAGCAGCTTAGGCGAGAACAGCAATCAGCCCCAGCATTTT. Translated, it gives CASSLGENSNQPQHF.